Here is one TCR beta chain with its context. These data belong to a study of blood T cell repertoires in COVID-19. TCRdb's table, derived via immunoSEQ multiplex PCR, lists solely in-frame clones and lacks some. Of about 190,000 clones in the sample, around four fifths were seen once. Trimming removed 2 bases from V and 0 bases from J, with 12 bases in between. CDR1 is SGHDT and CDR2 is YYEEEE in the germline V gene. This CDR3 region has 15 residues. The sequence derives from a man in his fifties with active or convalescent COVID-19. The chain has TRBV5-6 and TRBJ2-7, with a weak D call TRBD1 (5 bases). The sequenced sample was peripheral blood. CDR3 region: CASSFRATGSYEQYF. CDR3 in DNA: TGTGCCAGCAGCTTCAGGGCCACTGGCTCCTACGAGCAGTACTTC. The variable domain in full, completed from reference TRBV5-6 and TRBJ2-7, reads DAGVTQSPTHLIKTRGQQVTLRCSPKSGHDTVSWYQQALGQGPQFIFQYYEEEERQRGNFPDRFSGHQFPNYSSELNVNALLLGDSALYLCASSFRATGSYEQYFGPGTRLTVT.